This TCR beta chain was obtained from a study of blood T cell repertoires in COVID-19 (dated by TCRdb to about 2020). Background on the whole study: Collaborator samples came from the United States, Italy and Spain and covered acute and convalescent phases of COVID-19. The material from the prospective study consisted of cDNA or gDNA derived from T cells, B-cell-depleted T cells, or PBMCs. Subjects who had been exposed to COVID-19, were actively infected with it, or had recovered from it provided the deeply sampled blood TCRbeta repertoires that made up the dataset. A freely available public database, intended as a resource for researchers studying the immune response to SARS-CoV-2, is where the repertoires were released. The samples were drawn from two sources: the first 160 participants of the ongoing ImmuneRACE study, and 950 to 1,500 subjects contributed by 6 global collaborators. Nearly every sample came with metadata listing a de-identified subject ID, COVID-19 status, age in years and sex. Where available, HLA class I and class II types were taken from metadata supplied by the sample provider and were not determined by assay-based typing.

With regard to this clone: Its target antigen remains unknown. No much larger clone exists at a distance of one base, and base qualities are not known.

On the study overall, not on this receptor specifically: The amount of clinical and demographic metadata varied by source and participant and was provided uncurated.

In the prospective study, participants were roughly 18 to 100 years old, resided in about 25 geographic areas of the United States, and were enrolled through a virtual design. Cohort assignment in the prospective study relied on participant-reported clinical history from a screening survey and a study questionnaire. Recovered participants in ImmuneRACE Cohort 3 were defined by two consecutive negative NP/OP PCR tests, clearance by a healthcare professional, or resolution of symptoms. In the prospective study, mobile phlebotomists collected whole blood, serum and a nasopharyngeal or oropharyngeal swab from each participant. Over an approximately 2-month period, participants in the prospective study had the option of providing additional blood draws and questionnaires. Prospective study blood samples were shipped either frozen or at room temperature before DNA extraction. CDR1 and CDR2, looked up from the germline V gene, are SGHTA and FQGTGA. The CDR3 contains 17 residues, cysteine and phenylalanine counted. The only DNA kept is the CDR3, 51 bases in frame from the first base. V sheds 5 bases and J sheds 0 bases, leaving 18 bases between their ends.

TCRbeta CDR3 regions were amplified from genomic DNA by means of the immunoSEQ Assay, a bias-controlled multiplex PCR. In the authors' own workflow: The number of nucleated cells in each sample was estimated by amplification of reference gene primers within the assay. Sequence reads were collapsed and filtered to measure the absolute abundance of every unique TCRbeta CDR3 rearrangement. For each sample, productive Simpson clonality was calculated as the square root of Simpson's diversity index across productive rearrangements. The immuneACCESS repertoire file appears here via TCRdb, limited to in-frame rearrangements. These files lack a portion of the clones; in checked studies, under half of the deficit traces to unresolved V genes, and the cause of the others is not known. For V, J and clone size, that table is used; D and trimming come from the DNA. This sample gives over 250,000 clones in total; about 89% of them show up just once. Together, the top ten hold approximately 2.5% of the sample.

This clonotype originated in a woman younger than 35 who had recovered from COVID-19. This chain joins TRBV7-3 to TRBJ2-3; perhaps TRBD1 is the D gene, with 6 bases matching. Sequencing was performed on PBMCs or T cells enriched from blood (not recorded which). The CDR3 amino acid sequence is: CASSPAPAGASTDTQYF. The nucleotides are TGTGCCAGCAGCCCCGCCCCGGCAGGGGCAAGCACAGATACGCAGTATTTT. Full variable domain (CDR3 extended with the reference TRBV7-3 and TRBJ2-3 proteins): GAGVSQTPSNKVTEKGKYVELRCDPISGHTALYWYRQSLGQGPEFLIYFQGTGAADDSGLPNDRFFAVRPEGSVSTLKIQRTERGDSAVYLCASSPAPAGASTDTQYFGPGTRLTVL.